Listed below are T cell receptor beta chains from one sample, sequenced in a study of memory CD4+ T cells and cytomegalovirus serostatus. Here immunoSEQ multiplex PCR was the method, and the copy in TCRdb shows in-frame clones only, minus some. The sample includes tens of thousands of clones, 82% of them seen just once. Sequencing was carried out using memory CD4+ T cells from blood. The source of these receptors is an adult in good health and CMV-seronegative. The CDR3 runs from the conserved cysteine through the conserved F or W. The D gene is left open where the match is weak. Clone size is given for some rows only: seen once, a few or many times, or a class if the clone is expanded.

clone size: -; CDR3 length: 15; D gene: -; V gene: TRBV6-5; J gene: TRBJ1-1; CDR3 protein: CASSYSRTARDRAFF; CDR3 DNA: TGTGCCAGCAGTTACTCGAGGACGGCACGAGACAGGGCTTTCTTT
clone size: once; CDR3 length: 13; D gene: -; V gene: TRBV7-3; J gene: TRBJ2-1; CDR3 protein: CASSRDLGNEQFF; CDR3 DNA: TGTGCCAGCAGCCGGGACTTGGGGAATGAGCAGTTCTTC
clone size: -; CDR3 length: 11; D gene: -; V gene: TRBV5-1; J gene: TRBJ2-3; CDR3 protein: CASRNTDTQYF; CDR3 DNA: TGCGCCAGCCGGAACACAGATACGCAGTATTTT
clone size: -; CDR3 length: 14; D gene: TRBD1; V gene: TRBV9; J gene: TRBJ2-5; CDR3 protein: CASSAGQGWETQYF; CDR3 DNA: TGTGCCAGCAGCGCCGGACAGGGTTGGGAGACCCAGTACTTC
clone size: -; CDR3 length: 16; D gene: TRBD1; V gene: TRBV4-2; J gene: TRBJ1-5; CDR3 protein: CASSQVGGQGNQPQHF; CDR3 DNA: TGTGCCAGCAGCCAAGTGGGGGGACAGGGCAATCAGCCCCAGCATTTT
clone size: -; CDR3 length: 15; D gene: -; V gene: TRBV2; J gene: TRBJ1-2; CDR3 protein: CASSDFAGANYGYTF; CDR3 DNA: TGTGCCAGCAGTGACTTCGCGGGCGCCAACTATGGCTACACCTTC
clone size: once; CDR3 length: 13; D gene: -; V gene: TRBV7-9; J gene: TRBJ1-5; CDR3 protein: CASSLARERPQHF; CDR3 DNA: TGTGCCAGCAGCTTAGCGCGTGAGAGGCCCCAGCATTTT
clone size: -; CDR3 length: 11; D gene: -; V gene: TRBV11-2; J gene: TRBJ1-3; CDR3 protein: CATYSGNTIYF; CDR3 DNA: TGTGCCACATACTCTGGAAACACCATATATTTT
clone size: -; CDR3 length: 15; D gene: -; V gene: TRBV27; J gene: TRBJ2-4; CDR3 protein: CASGEGGYGKNIQYF; CDR3 DNA: TGTGCCAGCGGCGAGGGGGGCTACGGCAAAAACATTCAGTACTTC
clone size: -; CDR3 length: 13; D gene: -; V gene: TRBV6-1; J gene: TRBJ2-7; CDR3 protein: CASSVDTPYEQYF; CDR3 DNA: TGTGCCAGCAGTGTGGACACACCGTACGAGCAGTACTTC
clone size: -; CDR3 length: 13; D gene: TRBD1; V gene: TRBV4-3; J gene: TRBJ2-7; CDR3 protein: CASSQTGGHEQYF; CDR3 DNA: TGCGCCAGCAGCCAAACAGGGGGGCACGAGCAGTACTTC
clone size: -; CDR3 length: 14; D gene: -; V gene: TRBV7-2; J gene: TRBJ2-2; CDR3 protein: CASSLAWGGGELFF; CDR3 DNA: TGTGCCAGCAGCTTAGCATGGGGTGGCGGGGAGCTGTTTTTT
clone size: few; CDR3 length: 13; D gene: -; V gene: TRBV4-1; J gene: TRBJ1-1; CDR3 protein: CASSQNSGTEAFF; CDR3 DNA: TGCGCCAGCAGCCAAAACTCAGGAACTGAAGCTTTCTTT